This TCR beta chain was sequenced during a study of identical twins (dated by TCRdb to the mid-2010s). At the level of the whole study: To test whether fetal clonotypes persist, the study used deep sequencing on TCR alpha and beta repertoires from monozygotic twins, unrelated adults of various ages, and cord blood. To rule out contamination, replicate twin experiments were performed at different times with different library preparation protocols. General study outcomes and caveats: In beta out-of-frame sequences, excess twin sharing was weaker, because having fewer shared sequences lowered the signal-to-noise ratio. Invariant T cells such as MAIT and iNKT could partly confound zero-insertion analyses, though diverse VJ usage argued against this for most clonotypes. Compared with coincidental sharing between unrelated individuals, out-of-frame TCR alpha sequences shared between twins showed an excess of sequences with low generation probability. Recombination models systematically underestimated out-of-frame TCR alpha sharing in monozygotic twins but agreed with sharing between unrelated individuals. Abundant cord blood beta clonotypes had fewer insertions, young adult naive repertoires showed a similar but weaker trend, and memory repertoires showed no such trend. Because the same donors could not be followed over many years, the conclusions depended on cross-sectional statistical analysis.

Library generation was performed with 5' RACE. Sequencing used an Illumina HiSeq 2000. A universal primer binding site was introduced by template switching, and a unique molecular identifier was present in the final cDNA, enabling accurate counting of TCR cDNA molecules. First-strand cDNA for TCR alpha and beta chains was synthesized from specific primers in the conserved constant-segment region. To control for contamination, every cDNA library was double barcoded, receiving both a SMART-Mk sample barcode and Illumina barcodes. Two successive PCR steps introduced TruSeq adapter sequences along with Illumina sample barcodes. The TCR alpha and beta cDNA libraries were sequenced on the Illumina HiSeq platform using custom primers. On the study's bioinformatics: MiGEC was used to process raw reads and extract unique molecular identifiers, and MiXCR was used to find CDR3 positions. Recombination models were inferred per individual with the repgenHMM and IGoR tools using an EM algorithm. The analysis of shared clonotypes was done with the tcR package in R, with sharing normalized by the product of cloneset sizes. To study raw recombination without the effects of thymic and clonal selection, out-of-frame nonproductive sequences were analyzed. Clones were called with MiXCR by TCRdb after fastp trimmed the public reads at Q25, and only in-frame beta chains were retained. Each entry merges the rows of one CDR3 protein and shows their most common DNA and genes. TCRdb, not the original authors, processed these V and J calls. Across this sample there are hundreds of thousands of distinct CDR3 sequences, with around 6.1% seen only once. 1.5% to 2% of the sample belongs to the ten largest clones.

Only healthy Caucasian donors were included. Three unrelated non-twin adults were additionally sequenced: a male aged 18 to 30, a male aged 50 to 59 and a female aged 50 to 59. Miltenyi CD45RO+ enrichment and human naive T-cell isolation kits were used to isolate memory (CD45RO+) and naive T cells from PBMC. This clonotype occurred many times. The antigen it binds to is not known. Base qualities were left out, and no much larger clone turns up one base away. CDR1 and CDR2, per the germline V gene, are SQVTM and ANQGSEA. The CDR3 goes from the cysteine to the phenylalanine over 13 residues. Only CDR3 DNA remains: 39 bases, in frame from the first base. V and J are truncated by 4 bases and 6 bases respectively, leaving an intervening sequence of 12 bases.

The rearranged chain carries TRBV29-1 and TRBJ2-2; the D gene remains uncertain. The sample consisted of naive T cells sorted from blood. The sample's cell subset or site, from its label and the paper: cells isolated with a human naive T-cell isolation kit. The sequence derives from a man aged 18-30 years in good health. The DNA reads TGCAGCGTTGGCGTGTTGGTATCCGGGGAGCTGTTTTTT. Translated, it gives CSVGVLVSGELFF.